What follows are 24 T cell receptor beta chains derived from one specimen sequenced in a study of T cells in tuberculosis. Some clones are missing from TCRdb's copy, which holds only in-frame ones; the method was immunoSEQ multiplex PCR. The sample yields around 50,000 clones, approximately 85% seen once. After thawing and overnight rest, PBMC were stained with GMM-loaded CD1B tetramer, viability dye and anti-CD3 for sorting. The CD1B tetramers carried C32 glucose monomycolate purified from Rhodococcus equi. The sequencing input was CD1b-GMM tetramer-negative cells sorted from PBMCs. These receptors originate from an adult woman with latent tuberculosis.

CDR3 coding DNA: TGTGCCAGCAGCCGAGACAGGGCCGATATTGGAAACACCATATATTTT. It is translated as CASSRDRADIGNTIYF. This chain connects TRBV6-6 to TRBJ1-3, with TRBD1 identical over 7 bases. This CDR3 region has 16 residues. The germline gives CDR1 MNHNY, CDR2 SVGAGI (reference sequence). V shed 6 bases and J 3 bases; nucleotides not matched to a gene: 11.

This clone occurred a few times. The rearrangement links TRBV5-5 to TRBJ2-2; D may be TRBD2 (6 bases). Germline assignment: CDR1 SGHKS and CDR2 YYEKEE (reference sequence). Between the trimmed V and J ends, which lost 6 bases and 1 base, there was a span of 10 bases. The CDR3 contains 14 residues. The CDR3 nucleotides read TGTGCCAGCACCCGACTAGAGAACACCGGGGAGCTGTTTTTT. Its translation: CASTRLENTGELFF.

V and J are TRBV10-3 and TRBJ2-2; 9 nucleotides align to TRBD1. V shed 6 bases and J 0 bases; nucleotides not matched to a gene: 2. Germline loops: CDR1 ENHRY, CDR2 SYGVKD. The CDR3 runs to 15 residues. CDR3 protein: CAIRRQGANTGELFF. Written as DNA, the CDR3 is TGTGCCATCAGGAGACAGGGGGCGAACACCGGGGAGCTGTTTTTT.

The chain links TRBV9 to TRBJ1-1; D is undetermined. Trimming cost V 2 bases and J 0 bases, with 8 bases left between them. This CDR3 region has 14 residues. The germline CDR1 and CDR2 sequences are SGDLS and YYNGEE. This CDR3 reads CASSVTGMNTEAFF. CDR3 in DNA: TGTGCCAGCAGCGTCACGGGGATGAACACTGAAGCTTTCTTT.

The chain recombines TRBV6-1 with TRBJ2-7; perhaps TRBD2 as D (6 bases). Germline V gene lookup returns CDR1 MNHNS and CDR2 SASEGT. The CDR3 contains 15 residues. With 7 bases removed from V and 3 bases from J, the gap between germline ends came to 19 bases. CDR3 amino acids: CASTPVGSYGYEQYF. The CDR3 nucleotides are TGTGCCAGCACCCCAGTCGGGAGCTACGGCTACGAGCAGTACTTC.

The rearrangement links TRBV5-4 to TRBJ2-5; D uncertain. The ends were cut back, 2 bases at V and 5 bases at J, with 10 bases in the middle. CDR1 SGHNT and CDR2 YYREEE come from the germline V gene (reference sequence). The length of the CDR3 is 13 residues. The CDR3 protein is CASSLPAYETQYF. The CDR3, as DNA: TGTGCCAGCAGCTTACCAGCGTATGAGACCCAGTACTTC.

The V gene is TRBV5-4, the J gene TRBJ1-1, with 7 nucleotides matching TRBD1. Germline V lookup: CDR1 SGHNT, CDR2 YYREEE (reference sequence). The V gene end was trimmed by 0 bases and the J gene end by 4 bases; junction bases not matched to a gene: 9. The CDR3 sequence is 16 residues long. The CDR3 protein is CASSLGGARGSTEAFF. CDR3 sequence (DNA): TGTGCCAGCAGCTTGGGGGGGGCCAGGGGGAGCACTGAAGCTTTCTTT.

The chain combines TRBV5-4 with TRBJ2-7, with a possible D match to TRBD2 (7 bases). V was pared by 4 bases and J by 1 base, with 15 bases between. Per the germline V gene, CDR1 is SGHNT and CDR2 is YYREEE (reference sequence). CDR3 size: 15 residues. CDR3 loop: CASSPGGRESYEQYF. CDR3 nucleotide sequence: TGTGCCAGCAGCCCGGGGGGCAGAGAGTCCTACGAGCAGTACTTC.

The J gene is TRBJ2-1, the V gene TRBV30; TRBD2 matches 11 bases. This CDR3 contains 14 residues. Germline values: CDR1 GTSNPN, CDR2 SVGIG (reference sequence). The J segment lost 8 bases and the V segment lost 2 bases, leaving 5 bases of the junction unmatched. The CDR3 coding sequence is TGTGCCTGGAGTTTAGCGGGGGGGAGGGATGAGCAGTTCTTC. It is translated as CAWSLAGGRDEQFF.

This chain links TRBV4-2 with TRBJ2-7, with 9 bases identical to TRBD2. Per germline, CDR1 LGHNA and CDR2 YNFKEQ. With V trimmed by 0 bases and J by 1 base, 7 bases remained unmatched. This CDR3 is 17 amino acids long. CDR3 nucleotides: TGTGCCAGCAGCCAAGATTTCCCAGCGGGAGGTTCCTACGAGCAGTACTTC. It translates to CASSQDFPAGGSYEQYF.

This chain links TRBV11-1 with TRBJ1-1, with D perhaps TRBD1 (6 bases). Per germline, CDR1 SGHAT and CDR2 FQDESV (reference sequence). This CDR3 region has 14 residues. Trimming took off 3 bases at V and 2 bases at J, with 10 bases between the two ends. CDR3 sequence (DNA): TGTGCCAGCAGCTTGACAGGAGCAAACACTGAAGCTTTCTTT. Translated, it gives CASSLTGANTEAFF.

The CDR3 DNA is TGCGCCAGCAGCGAACAGGGTACTGAAGCTTTCTTT. Encoded protein: CASSEQGTEAFF. The gene calls are TRBV5-1 and TRBJ1-1, with a tentative D call TRBD1 (6 bases). Trimming shortened V by 4 bases and J by 5 bases, and 9 bases separated the two germline ends. Germline CDR1 SGHRS, CDR2 YFSETQ. This CDR3 has 12 amino acids.

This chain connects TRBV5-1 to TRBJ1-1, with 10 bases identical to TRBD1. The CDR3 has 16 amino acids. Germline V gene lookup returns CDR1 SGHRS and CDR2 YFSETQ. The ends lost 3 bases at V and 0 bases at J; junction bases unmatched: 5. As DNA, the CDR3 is TGCGCCAGCAGCTGGGGGACAGGGGCCCTGAACACTGAAGCTTTCTTT. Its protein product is CASSWGTGALNTEAFF.

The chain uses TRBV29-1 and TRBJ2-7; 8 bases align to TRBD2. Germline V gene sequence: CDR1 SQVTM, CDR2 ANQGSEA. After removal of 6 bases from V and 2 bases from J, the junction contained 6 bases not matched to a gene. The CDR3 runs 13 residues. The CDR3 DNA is TGCAGCGTATACGGGGGGGGGACCTACGAGCAGTACTTC. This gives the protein CSVYGGGTYEQYF.

DNA for the CDR3: TGTGCCAGCAGCTTAGTGGCAACCCCCGACGGGTACGAGCAGTACTTC. Translated, it gives CASSLVATPDGYEQYF. This chain uses TRBV13 with TRBJ2-7; D not certain. Germline CDR1 PRHDT, CDR2 FYEKMQ (reference sequence). The CDR3 has 16 residues. Trimming took off 1 base at V and 4 bases at J, with 17 bases between the two ends.

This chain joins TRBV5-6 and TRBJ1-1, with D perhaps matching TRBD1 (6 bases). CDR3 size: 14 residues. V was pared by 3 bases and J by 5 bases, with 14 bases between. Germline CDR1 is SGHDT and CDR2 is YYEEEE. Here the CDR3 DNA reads TGTGCCAGCAGCTCAACAGGGAGTAGGACTGAAGCTTTCTTT. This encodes CASSSTGSRTEAFF.

Here the CDR3 reads CASSWKSLAGASAWETQYF. In DNA form, the CDR3 reads TGTGCCAGCAGCTGGAAGTCGCTAGCGGGAGCTTCGGCTTGGGAGACCCAGTACTTC. The rearrangement uses TRBV7-2 and TRBJ2-5; 10 bases align to TRBD2. CDR3 length equals 19 residues. The germline V gene has CDR1 SGHTA and CDR2 FQGNSA. Trimming took 4 bases from V and 5 from J; bases not matched to a gene: 19. The whole variable domain, filled in from reference TRBV7-2 and TRBJ2-5, reads GAGVSQSPSNKVTEKGKDVELRCDPISGHTALYWYRQSLGQGLEFLIYFQGNSAPDKSGLPSDRFSAERTGGSVSTLTIQRTQQEDSAVYLCASSWKSLAGASAWETQYFGPGTRLLVL.

This CDR3 is CASSVSSTGELFF. The DNA for the CDR3 is TGTGCCAGCAGCGTATCTTCCACCGGGGAGCTGTTTTTT. The J gene is TRBJ2-2, the V gene TRBV9; D gene unclear. The V end was cut by 1 base, the J end by 4 bases, with 5 bases between. This CDR3 has 13 amino acids. Germline V gene data show CDR1 as SGDLS and CDR2 as YYNGEE.

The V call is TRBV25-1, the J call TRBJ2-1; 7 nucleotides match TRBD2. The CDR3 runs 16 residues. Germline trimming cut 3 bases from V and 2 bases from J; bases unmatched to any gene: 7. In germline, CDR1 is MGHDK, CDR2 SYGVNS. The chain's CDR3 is CASSETSSGAYNEQFF. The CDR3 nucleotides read TGTGCCAGCAGTGAGACGTCTAGCGGAGCCTACAATGAGCAGTTCTTC.

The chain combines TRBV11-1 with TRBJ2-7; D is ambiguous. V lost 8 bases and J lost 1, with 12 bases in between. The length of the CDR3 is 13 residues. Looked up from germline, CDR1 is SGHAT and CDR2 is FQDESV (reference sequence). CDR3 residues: CASGPVLSYEQYF. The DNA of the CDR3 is TGTGCCAGCGGGCCGGTATTATCCTACGAGCAGTACTTC.

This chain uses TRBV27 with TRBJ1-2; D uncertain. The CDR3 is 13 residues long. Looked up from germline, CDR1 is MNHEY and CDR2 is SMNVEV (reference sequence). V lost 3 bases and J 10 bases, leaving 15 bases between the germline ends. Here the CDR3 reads CASSFLGDYHYTF. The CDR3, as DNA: TGTGCCAGCAGTTTCCTCGGGGATTACCACTACACCTTC.

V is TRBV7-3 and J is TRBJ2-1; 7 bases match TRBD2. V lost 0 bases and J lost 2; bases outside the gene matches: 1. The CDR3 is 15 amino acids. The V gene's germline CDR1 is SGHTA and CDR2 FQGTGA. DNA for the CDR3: TGTGCCAGCAGCTTAACTGGGACTACCTACAATGAGCAGTTCTTC. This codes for CASSLTGTTYNEQFF.

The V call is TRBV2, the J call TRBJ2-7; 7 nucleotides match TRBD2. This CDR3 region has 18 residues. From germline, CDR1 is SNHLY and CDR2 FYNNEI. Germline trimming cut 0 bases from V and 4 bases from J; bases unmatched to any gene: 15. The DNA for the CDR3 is TGTGCCAGCAGTGAAGCGGAGGCGGGAGTCATCCTTAGGTACGAGCAGTACTTC. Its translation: CASSEAEAGVILRYEQYF.

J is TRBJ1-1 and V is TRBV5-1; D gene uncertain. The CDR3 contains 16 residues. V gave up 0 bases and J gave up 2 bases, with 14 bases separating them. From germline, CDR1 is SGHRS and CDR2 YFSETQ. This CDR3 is CASSLEGGRRNTEAFF. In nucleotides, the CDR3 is TGCGCCAGCAGCTTGGAGGGAGGGAGGCGCAACACTGAAGCTTTCTTT.